A single sample gave rise to the 18 T cell receptor beta chains below, sequenced in a study of T-cell reconstitution after alpha-beta-depleted transplantation in children. Unique molecular identifiers were used to barcode this TCRbeta library. TCRdb redid the calling of the PCR reads with MiXCR, one entry per CDR3 protein. The data show almost 400,000 distinct CDR3 sequences, approximately 20% seen once. The sequencing here drew on PBMCs from the stem cell graft donor, taken from the stem cell graft. These receptors originate from a human donor who donated a stem cell graft to a child with acute myeloid leukemia.

This chain joins TRBV7-2 and TRBJ2-7; D remains ambiguous. V was clipped by 1 base and J by 3 bases, with 13 bases between them. The CDR3 has 15 residues. From germline, CDR1 is SGHTA and CDR2 FQGNSA. For the CDR3, the DNA is TGTGCCAGCAGCTTAGTATCCGGGCCGATCTACGAGCAGTACTTC. The encoded protein is CASSLVSGPIYEQYF.

The chain has TRBV28 and TRBJ1-1, with D possibly matching TRBD1 (6 bases). The germline V and J ends were trimmed by 10 bases and 4 bases, with 13 bases remaining between them. CDR3 length: 12 residues. Germline CDR1 is MDHEN and CDR2 is SYDVKM. DNA for the CDR3: TGTGCCACCCAGGGGTTGGGCACTGAAGCTTTCTTT. Translation: CATQGLGTEAFF.

V is TRBV4-2 and J is TRBJ2-1, with D possibly being TRBD2 (6 bases). This CDR3 region has 17 residues. Germline V gene sequence: CDR1 LGHNA, CDR2 YNFKEQ. V was cut by 0 bases and J by 5 bases, with 17 bases left in between. Written as DNA, the CDR3 is TGTGCCAGCAGCCAAGATATGACTAGTCGGGGCAACAATGAGCAGTTCTTC. It is translated as CASSQDMTSRGNNEQFF.

This clonotype was picked up a small number of times. The V call is TRBV7-2, the J call TRBJ2-7, with 9 positions matching TRBD2. CDR1 is SGHTA, CDR2 FQGNSA, per germline. Unmatched junction bases numbered 4, after V lost 1 base and J lost 6 bases. The CDR3 contains 14 residues. The CDR3 loop reads CASSLVTSGREQYF. The CDR3 DNA reads TGTGCCAGCAGCTTAGTTACTAGCGGGCGCGAGCAGTACTTC.

This clonotype showed up just a few times. The V gene is TRBV4-2, the J gene TRBJ2-1; TRBD2 agrees at 9 bases. The V gene's germline CDR1 is LGHNA and CDR2 YNFKEQ. The CDR3 spans 17 residues. Trimming at V came to 1 base and at J to 4 bases, leaving 8 bases not matched to a gene. This CDR3 reads CASSQGSGRPTYNEQFF. In DNA, the CDR3 is TGTGCCAGCAGCCAAGGGAGCGGGAGGCCAACGTACAATGAGCAGTTCTTC.

The chain employs TRBV28 and TRBJ2-7; 8 nucleotides match TRBD2. J was trimmed by 2 bases and V by 2 bases; bases with no gene match: 14. CDR3 length equals 18 residues. Germline CDR1 reads MDHEN; CDR2 reads SYDVKM. As DNA, the CDR3 is TGTGCCAGCAGTTTAGAGCGTAGCGGGGCTAGGCTTCCCTACGAGCAGTACTTC. Translating gives CASSLERSGARLPYEQYF.

This clonotype was counted a few times. The gene calls are TRBV5-1 and TRBJ1-1; TRBD1 matches 8 bases. The CDR3 consists of 12 residues. Looked up from germline, CDR1 is SGHRS and CDR2 is YFSETQ. V was clipped by 4 bases and J by 11 bases; unmatched bases: 7. For the CDR3, the DNA is TGCGCCAGCAGCCCGGGACAGGAGTCGGCTTTCTTT. This codes for CASSPGQESAFF.

The chain employs TRBV5-1 and TRBJ2-1; TRBD2 aligns across 8 bases. This CDR3 has 20 residues. Germline V gene sequence: CDR1 SGHRS, CDR2 YFSETQ. V lost 5 bases to trimming and J lost 0 bases; unmatched junction nucleotides: 19. CDR3 loop: CASRPSTYTSGISSYNEQFF. Here the CDR3 DNA reads TGCGCCAGCAGGCCTTCCACCTACACTAGCGGCATTTCCTCCTACAATGAGCAGTTCTTC. The entire variable domain, with the rest obtained from reference TRBV5-1 and TRBJ2-1, is as follows: KAGVTQTPRYLIKTRGQQVTLSCSPISGHRSVSWYQQTPGQGLQFLFEYFSETQRNKGNFPGRFSGRQFSNSRSEMNVSTLELGDSALYLCASRPSTYTSGISSYNEQFFGPGTRLTVL.

The CDR3 protein is CASSFWTGGQNTEAFF. The CDR3 DNA reads TGTGCCAGCAGTTTCTGGACAGGGGGCCAGAACACTGAAGCTTTCTTT. The chain is built from TRBV12-3 or TRBV12-4 and TRBJ1-1; TRBD1 matches at 11 bases. Losses at the gene ends were 3 bases for V and 1 base for J; bases not matched to a gene: 4. The CDR3 runs to 16 residues.

The V call is TRBV12-3 or TRBV12-4, the J call TRBJ2-1, with TRBD2 matching 8 bases. CDR3 length equals 17 residues. Trimming cost V 5 bases and J 0 bases; bases outside gene matches: 9. The DNA for the CDR3 is TGTGCCAGCAGTCCACCCTACGGGGGGGCCTCCTACAATGAGCAGTTCTTC. Its protein product is CASSPPYGGASYNEQFF.

This clonotype was seen at least ten times. This sequence joins TRBV15 and TRBJ2-7; a weak D match, TRBD2 (5 bases). The CDR3 consists of 13 residues. The germline CDR1 and CDR2 sequences are LNHNV and YYDKDF (reference sequence). With 5 bases removed from V and 3 bases from J, the gap between germline ends came to 11 bases. Here the CDR3 DNA reads TGTGCCACCAGCCGGACGGGAAACTACGAGCAGTACTTC. It codes for CATSRTGNYEQYF.

This rearrangement joins TRBV7-9 to TRBJ2-1; D not certain. Germline V gene data show CDR1 as SEHNR and CDR2 as FQNEAQ (reference sequence). CDR3 size: 13 residues. V was clipped by 5 bases and J by 9 bases, with 14 bases between them. This CDR3 is CASSPPRTGEQFF. The CDR3 nucleotides are TGTGCCAGCAGCCCCCCCCGGACGGGTGAGCAGTTCTTC. Based on the CDR3 plus reference TRBV7-9 and TRBJ2-1, the full variable domain is DTGVSQNPRHKITKRGQNVTFRCDPISEHNRLYWYRQTLGQGPEFLTYFQNEAQLEKSRLLSDRFSAERPKGSFSTLEIQRTEQGDSAMYLCASSPPRTGEQFFGPGTRLTVL.

The chain links TRBV6-1 to TRBJ2-6, with D perhaps TRBD1 or TRBD2 (5 bases each). CDR3 length: 15 residues. Germline assignment: CDR1 MNHNS and CDR2 SASEGT. V gave up 4 bases and J gave up 0 bases, with 7 bases separating them. The CDR3 nucleotides read TGTGCCAGCAGTGGAGGGACCTCTGGGGCCAACGTCCTGACTTTC. Translation gives CASSGGTSGANVLTF.

The chain couples TRBV7-3 to TRBJ2-3; 10 bases are shared with TRBD1. The V and J ends lost 5 bases and 8 bases, in that order; junction bases with no gene match: 7. This CDR3 spans 14 amino acids. The germline CDR1 and CDR2 sequences are SGHTA and FQGTGA. This chain's CDR3 is CASSTGQGDGTQYF. CDR3 in DNA: TGTGCCAGCAGCACCGGACAGGGGGACGGTACGCAGTATTTT.

This clonotype was counted between two and nine times. V is TRBV12-3 or TRBV12-4 and J is TRBJ2-1; D is uncertain. The V end lost 2 bases, the J end lost 5 bases, and 10 bases lay between the germline ends. The CDR3 is made up of 14 amino acids. The CDR3 nucleotides are TGTGCCAGCAGTTTAAGGCGACTGAACAATGAGCAGTTCTTC. It translates to CASSLRRLNNEQFF.

This clonotype has only a few counts. The chain links TRBV27 to TRBJ2-1; 7 bases line up with TRBD2. Trimming took 2 bases from V and 7 from J; bases not matched to a gene: 8. The CDR3 loop spans 15 amino acids. Germline assignment: CDR1 MNHEY and CDR2 SMNVEV (reference sequence). The CDR3 sequence is CASSLGRGGWNEQFF. The DNA for the CDR3 is TGTGCCAGCAGTTTAGGGCGGGGAGGGTGGAATGAGCAGTTCTTC.

The chain combines TRBV20-1 with TRBJ1-2; perhaps TRBD1 as D (6 bases). V lost 1 base, J lost 8 bases, and 14 bases lay in between. CDR1 and CDR2 (germline): DFQATT, SNEGSKA (reference sequence). There are 13 residues in the CDR3. CDR3 nucleotide sequence: TGCAGTGCTAGAGCTGGGGGCCCGGGAGGCTACACCTTC. Translation: CSARAGGPGGYTF.

This clonotype was seen a handful of times. The genes are TRBV28 and TRBJ2-3; 10 bases align to TRBD2. Looked up from germline, CDR1 is MDHEN and CDR2 is SYDVKM. CDR3 length: 16 residues. V was clipped by 2 bases and J by 3 bases; unmatched bases: 5. DNA for the CDR3: TGTGCCAGCAGTTTAGGTGCTAGCGGGAGAACAGATACGCAGTATTTT. As protein: CASSLGASGRTDTQYF. Full variable domain (missing parts from reference TRBV28 and TRBJ2-3): DVKVTQSSRYLVKRTGEKVFLECVQDMDHENMFWYRQDPGLGLRLIYFSYDVKMKEKGDIPEGYSVSREKKERFSLILESASTNQTSMYLCASSLGASGRTDTQYFGPGTRLTVL.